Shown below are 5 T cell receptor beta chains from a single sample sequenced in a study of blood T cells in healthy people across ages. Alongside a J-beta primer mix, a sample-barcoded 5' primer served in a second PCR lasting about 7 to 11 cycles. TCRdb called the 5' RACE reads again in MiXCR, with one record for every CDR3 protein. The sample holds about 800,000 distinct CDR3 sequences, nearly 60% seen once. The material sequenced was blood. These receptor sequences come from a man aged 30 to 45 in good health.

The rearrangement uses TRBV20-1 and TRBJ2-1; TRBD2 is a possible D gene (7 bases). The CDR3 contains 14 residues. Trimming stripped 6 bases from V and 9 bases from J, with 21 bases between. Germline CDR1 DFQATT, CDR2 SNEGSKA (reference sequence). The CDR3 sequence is CSALGGPIAIEQFF. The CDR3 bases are TGCAGTGCCTTGGGGGGGCCTATTGCCATTGAGCAGTTCTTC.

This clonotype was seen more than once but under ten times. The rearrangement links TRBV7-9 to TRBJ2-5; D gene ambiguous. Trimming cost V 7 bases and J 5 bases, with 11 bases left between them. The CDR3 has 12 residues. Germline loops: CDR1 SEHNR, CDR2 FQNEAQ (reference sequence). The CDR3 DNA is TGTGCCAGCAATTCTTATGGGGAGACCCAGTACTTC. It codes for CASNSYGETQYF. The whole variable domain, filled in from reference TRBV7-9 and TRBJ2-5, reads DTGVSQNPRHKITKRGQNVTFRCDPISEHNRLYWYRQTLGQGPEFLTYFQNEAQLEKSRLLSDRFSAERPKGSFSTLEIQRTEQGDSAMYLCASNSYGETQYFGPGTRLLVL.

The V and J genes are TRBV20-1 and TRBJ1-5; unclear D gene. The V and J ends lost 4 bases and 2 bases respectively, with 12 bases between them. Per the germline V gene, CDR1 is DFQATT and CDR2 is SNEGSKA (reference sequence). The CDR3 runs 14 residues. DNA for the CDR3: TGCAGTGCTATTACGCCCCTCGGCAATCAGCCCCAGCATTTT. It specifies CSAITPLGNQPQHF.

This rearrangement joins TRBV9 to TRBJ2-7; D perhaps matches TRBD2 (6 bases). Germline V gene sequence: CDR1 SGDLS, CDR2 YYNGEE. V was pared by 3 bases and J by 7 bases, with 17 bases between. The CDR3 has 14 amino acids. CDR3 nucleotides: TGTGCCAGCAGCGCAGACGGGAGAGGCAATGAGCAGTACTTC. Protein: CASSADGRGNEQYF.

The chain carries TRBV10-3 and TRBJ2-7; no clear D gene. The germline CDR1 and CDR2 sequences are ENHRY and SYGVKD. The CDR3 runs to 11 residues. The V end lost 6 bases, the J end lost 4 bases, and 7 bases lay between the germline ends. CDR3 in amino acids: CAIRERYEQYF. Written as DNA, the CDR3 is TGTGCCATCAGGGAACGGTACGAGCAGTACTTC.